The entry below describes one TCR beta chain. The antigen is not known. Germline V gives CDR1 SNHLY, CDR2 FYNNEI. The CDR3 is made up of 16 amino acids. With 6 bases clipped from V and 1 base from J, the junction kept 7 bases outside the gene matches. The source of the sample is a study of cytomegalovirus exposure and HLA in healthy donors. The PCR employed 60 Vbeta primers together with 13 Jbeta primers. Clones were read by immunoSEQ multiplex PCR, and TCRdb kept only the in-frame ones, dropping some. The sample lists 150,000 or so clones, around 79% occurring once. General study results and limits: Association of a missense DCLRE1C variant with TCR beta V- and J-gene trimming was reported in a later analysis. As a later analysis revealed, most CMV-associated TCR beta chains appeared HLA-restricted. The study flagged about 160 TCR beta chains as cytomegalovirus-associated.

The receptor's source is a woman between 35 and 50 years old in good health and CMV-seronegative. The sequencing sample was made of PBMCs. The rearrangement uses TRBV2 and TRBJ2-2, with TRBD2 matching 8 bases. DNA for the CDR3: TGTGCCAGCAGGGGGCGGGGGGAGTTGAACACCGGGGAGCTGTTTTTT. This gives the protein CASRGRGELNTGELFF.